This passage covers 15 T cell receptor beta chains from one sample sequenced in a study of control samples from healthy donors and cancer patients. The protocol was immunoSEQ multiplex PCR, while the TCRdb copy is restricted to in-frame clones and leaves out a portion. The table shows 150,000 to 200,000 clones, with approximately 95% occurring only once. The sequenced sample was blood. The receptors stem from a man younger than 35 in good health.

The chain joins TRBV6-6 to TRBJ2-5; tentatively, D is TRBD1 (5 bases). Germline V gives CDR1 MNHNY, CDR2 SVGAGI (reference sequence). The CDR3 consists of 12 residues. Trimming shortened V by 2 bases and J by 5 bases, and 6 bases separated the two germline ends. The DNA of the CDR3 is TGTGCCAGCAGTTACCAGGGTGAGACCCAGTACTTC. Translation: CASSYQGETQYF.

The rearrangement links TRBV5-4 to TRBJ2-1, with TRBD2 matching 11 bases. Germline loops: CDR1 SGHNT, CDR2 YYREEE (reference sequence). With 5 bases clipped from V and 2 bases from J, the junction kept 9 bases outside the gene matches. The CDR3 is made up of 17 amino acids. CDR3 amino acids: CASRPDSGGGPYNEQFF. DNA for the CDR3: TGTGCCAGCAGGCCGGATAGCGGGGGGGGACCCTACAATGAGCAGTTCTTC.

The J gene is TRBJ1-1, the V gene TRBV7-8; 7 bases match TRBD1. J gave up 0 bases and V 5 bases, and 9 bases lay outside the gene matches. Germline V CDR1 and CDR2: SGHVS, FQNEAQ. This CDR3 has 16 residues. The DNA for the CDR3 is TGTGCCAGCAGCGCAAGAACGGGACAGATGAACACTGAAGCTTTCTTT. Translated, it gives CASSARTGQMNTEAFF.

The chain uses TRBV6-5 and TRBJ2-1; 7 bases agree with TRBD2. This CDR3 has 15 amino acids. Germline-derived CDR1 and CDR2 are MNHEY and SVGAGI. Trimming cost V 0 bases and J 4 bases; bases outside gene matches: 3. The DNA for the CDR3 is TGTGCCAGCAGTTACTCTCGCGGGGGATACAATGAGCAGTTCTTC. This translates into CASSYSRGGYNEQFF.

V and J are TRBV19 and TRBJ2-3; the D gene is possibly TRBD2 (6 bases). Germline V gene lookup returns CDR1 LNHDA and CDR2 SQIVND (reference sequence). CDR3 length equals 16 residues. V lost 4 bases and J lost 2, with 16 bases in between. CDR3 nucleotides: TGTGCCAGTAGTAATTTTGGGGGGAAACCCACAGATACGCAGTATTTT. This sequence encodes CASSNFGGKPTDTQYF.

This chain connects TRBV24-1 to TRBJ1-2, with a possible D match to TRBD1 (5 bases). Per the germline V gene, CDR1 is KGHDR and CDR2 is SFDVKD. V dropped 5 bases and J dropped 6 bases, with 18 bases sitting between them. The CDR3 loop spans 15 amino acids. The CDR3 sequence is CATSARGGRVDGYTF. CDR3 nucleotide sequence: TGTGCCACCAGTGCGAGGGGCGGGAGGGTGGATGGCTACACCTTC.

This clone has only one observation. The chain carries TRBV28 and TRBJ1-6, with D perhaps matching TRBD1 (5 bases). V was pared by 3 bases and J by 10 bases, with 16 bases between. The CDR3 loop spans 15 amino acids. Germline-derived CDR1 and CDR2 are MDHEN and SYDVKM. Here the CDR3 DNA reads TGTGCCAGCAGTTTTACAGGTAGGGGTAGATCACCCCTCCACTTT. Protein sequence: CASSFTGRGRSPLHF.

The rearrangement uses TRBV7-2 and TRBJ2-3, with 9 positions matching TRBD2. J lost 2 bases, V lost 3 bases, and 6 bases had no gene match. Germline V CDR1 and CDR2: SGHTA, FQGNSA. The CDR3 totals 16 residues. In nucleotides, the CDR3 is TGTGCCAGCAGCTTTCGGCGGGGGGGCACCACAGATACGCAGTATTTT. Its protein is CASSFRRGGTTDTQYF.

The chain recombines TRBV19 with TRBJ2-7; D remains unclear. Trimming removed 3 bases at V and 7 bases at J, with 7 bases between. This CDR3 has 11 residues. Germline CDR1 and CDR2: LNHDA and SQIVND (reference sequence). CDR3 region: CASSIMGEQYF. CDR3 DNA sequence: TGTGCCAGTAGTATTATGGGGGAGCAGTACTTC.

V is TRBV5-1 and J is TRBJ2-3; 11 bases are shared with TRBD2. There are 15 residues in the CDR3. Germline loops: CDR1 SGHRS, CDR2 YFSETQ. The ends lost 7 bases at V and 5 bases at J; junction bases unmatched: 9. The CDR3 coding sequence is TGCGCCAGCGGGAAACTAGCGGGGGCTGAAGATACGCAGTATTTT. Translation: CASGKLAGAEDTQYF.

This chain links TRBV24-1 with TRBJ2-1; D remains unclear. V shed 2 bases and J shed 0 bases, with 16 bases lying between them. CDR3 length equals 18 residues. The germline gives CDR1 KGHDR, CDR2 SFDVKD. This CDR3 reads CATSDSAVKFNSYNEQFF. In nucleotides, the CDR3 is TGTGCCACCAGTGATTCGGCGGTTAAGTTTAACTCCTACAATGAGCAGTTCTTC.

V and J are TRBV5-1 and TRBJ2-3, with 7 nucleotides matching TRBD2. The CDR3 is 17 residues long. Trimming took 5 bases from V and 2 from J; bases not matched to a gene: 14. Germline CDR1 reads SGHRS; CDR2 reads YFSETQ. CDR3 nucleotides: TGCGCCAGCAGAAAAAGTCTGGCGGGGGACTCCACAGATACGCAGTATTTT. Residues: CASRKSLAGDSTDTQYF.

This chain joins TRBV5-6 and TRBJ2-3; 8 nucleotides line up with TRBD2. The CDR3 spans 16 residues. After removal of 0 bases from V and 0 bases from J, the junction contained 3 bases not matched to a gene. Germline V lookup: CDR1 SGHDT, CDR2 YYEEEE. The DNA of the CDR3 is TGTGCCAGCAGCTTGGTCCTAGCGGGTAGCACAGATACGCAGTATTTT. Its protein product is CASSLVLAGSTDTQYF.

Here the CDR3 reads CASSKGPWGQETQYF. CDR3 in DNA: TGTGCCAGCAGTAAGGGACCCTGGGGACAAGAGACCCAGTACTTC. The chain combines TRBV6-5 with TRBJ2-5; D might be TRBD1 or TRBD2, each matching 5 bases. Germline assignment: CDR1 MNHEY and CDR2 SVGAGI. The length of the CDR3 is 15 residues. V was cut by 5 bases and J by 2 bases, with 15 bases left in between.

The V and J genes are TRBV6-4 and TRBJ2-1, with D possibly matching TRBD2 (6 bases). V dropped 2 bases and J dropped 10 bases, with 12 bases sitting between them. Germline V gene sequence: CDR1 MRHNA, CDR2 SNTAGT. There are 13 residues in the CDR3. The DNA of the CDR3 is TGTGCCAGCAGTGACGAGGAGGGTTCGGAGCAGTTCTTC. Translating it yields CASSDEEGSEQFF.